This T cell receptor beta chain was sequenced in a study of blood T cells in healthy people across ages. A second about 7 to 11 cycle PCR used barcoded and J-beta primers. From the 5' RACE reads, TCRdb called clonotypes with MiXCR, one entry per CDR3 protein. Of about 1.8 million distinct CDR3 sequences listed, about 49% are singletons. CDR3 length equals 14 residues. V was clipped by 5 bases and J by 6 bases, with 16 bases between them. CDR1 and CDR2 from the germline V gene are MNHEY and SMNVEV (reference sequence). This clonotype occurred a few times. V usage is TRBV27 and J usage is TRBJ1-2, with TRBD1 as a possible D gene (6 bases). The specimen sequenced was blood. The sequence derives from a woman between 40 and 55 years old in good health. The CDR3 loop is CASSLSGTTNGYTF. DNA of the CDR3: TGTGCCAGCAGTCTCTCCGGGACAACCAATGGCTACACCTTC.